This T cell receptor (beta chain) was documented in a study of cytomegalovirus exposure and HLA in healthy donors. Overall study results and limits: TCR beta chains numbering about 160 were designated cytomegalovirus-associated. Among immune exposure information, only CMV serostatus was available.

Primers: 60 Vbeta forward and 13 Jbeta reverse. Profiled with immunoSEQ multiplex PCR; TCRdb holds only in-frame clones, not every one. The sample lists approximately 120,000 clones, approximately 83% occurring once. V was trimmed by 5 bases and J by 2 bases, leaving 15 bases between them. Germline CDR1 SEHNR, CDR2 FQNEAQ (reference sequence). The CDR3 extends over 15 amino acids. On this clone itself: Its target is not known.

The J gene is TRBJ2-5, the V gene TRBV7-9, with D possibly TRBD1 on 6 matching bases. Sequenced sample: PBMCs. This TCR came from a middle-aged woman in good health and CMV-seropositive. CDR3 sequence (DNA): TGTGCCAGCAGCCCAGAGACAGGTCTTCAAGAGACCCAGTACTTC. It yields the protein CASSPETGLQETQYF.